The 25 T cell receptor beta chains listed next were all sequenced from one sample in a study of blood T cell repertoires in COVID-19. The protocol was immunoSEQ multiplex PCR, while the TCRdb copy is restricted to in-frame clones and leaves out a portion. The data contain 220,000 or so clones, roughly nine tenths of them seen just once; the ten biggest clones take up more than 3%. The specimen sequenced was PBMCs or T cells enriched from blood (not recorded which). These receptors were obtained from a woman aged 18-30 years in a cohort exposed to, infected with or recovered from COVID-19 (not recorded which).

CDR3: CASSQDRRPGVGTSYEQYF. The CDR3 nucleotides are TGTGCCAGCAGCCAAGACCGGAGACCGGGGGTCGGTACATCCTACGAGCAGTACTTC. This sequence joins TRBV4-2 and TRBJ2-7; D perhaps matches TRBD2 (6 bases). The CDR3 is 19 amino acids. V shed 0 bases and J shed 1 base, with 22 bases lying between them. Germline V gene sequence: CDR1 LGHNA, CDR2 YNFKEQ.

This clone appeared once. The rearrangement uses TRBV5-1 and TRBJ2-5; D is possibly TRBD1 (6 bases). The V gene lost 4 bases and the J gene lost 3 bases, with 10 bases spanning the gap. The CDR3 contains 13 residues. Per germline, CDR1 SGHRS and CDR2 YFSETQ. The CDR3 DNA sequence: TGCGCCAGCAGCACCACAGGGAAAGAGACCCAGTACTTC. This sequence encodes CASSTTGKETQYF.

Remarks on this clone: Other DNA sequences in this specimen translate into the identical CDR3. This chain links TRBV4-1 with TRBJ2-7; 14 positions agree with TRBD2. Trimming at V came to 4 bases and at J to 0 bases, leaving 2 bases not matched to a gene. There are 16 residues in the CDR3. The germline V gene encodes CDR1 MGHRA and CDR2 YSYEKL. CDR3 nucleotides: TGCGCCAGCAGCCGAGGGACTAGCGGGAGCTCCTACGAGCAGTACTTC. This gives the protein CASSRGTSGSSYEQYF.

This clone occurred once. This chain connects TRBV3-1 (or the pseudogene TRBV3-2) to TRBJ2-1; weak D call: TRBD1 (5 bases). There are 17 residues in the CDR3. The germline CDR1 and CDR2 sequences are LGHDT and YNNKEL (reference sequence). V was pared by 1 base and J by 0 bases, with 13 bases between. The CDR3 loop reads CASSQVIQGHSYNEQFF. CDR3 in DNA: TGTGCCAGCAGCCAAGTAATTCAGGGCCACTCCTACAATGAGCAGTTCTTC.

This rearrangement joins TRBV4-1 to TRBJ2-4, with a weak D call TRBD1 (5 bases). Germline V gene data show CDR1 as MGHRA and CDR2 as YSYEKL. V lost 2 bases and J lost 6, with 5 bases in between. The CDR3 has 12 amino acids. The CDR3 nucleotides are TGCGCCAGCAGCCAACAGGGAAACATTCAGTACTTC. Translated: CASSQQGNIQYF.

This chain connects TRBV3-1 (or the pseudogene TRBV3-2) to TRBJ2-7; TRBD1 agrees at 7 bases. Germline V lookup: CDR1 LGHDT, CDR2 YNNKEL (reference sequence). V was clipped by 1 base and J by 5 bases; unmatched bases: 5. The CDR3 loop spans 14 amino acids. The CDR3 loop reads CASSQGQGIDEQYF. The CDR3, as DNA: TGTGCCAGCAGCCAAGGACAGGGTATCGACGAGCAGTACTTC.

The sample holds a few counts of this clone. This chain joins TRBV2 and TRBJ1-2, with 9 bases matching TRBD1. The J segment lost 7 bases and the V segment lost 5 bases, leaving 14 bases of the junction unmatched. The CDR3 sequence is 16 residues long. CDR1 is SNHLY and CDR2 is FYNNEI in the germline V gene. Written as DNA, the CDR3 is TGTGCCAGCAGTCGCCAACACCAACAGGGGGCGGCTGGCTACACCTTC. Encoded protein: CASSRQHQQGAAGYTF.

With respect to this clone: The germline gene is not matched at one end of the junction; a read error may be the cause. The chain joins TRBV5-6 to TRBJ1-3; D gene ambiguous. The CDR3 has 11 amino acids. Germline V CDR1 and CDR2: SGHDT, YYEEEE. The CDR3 DNA follows: TGTGCCAGCAGCTTGCTTTCCGCGCAGGCTTTT. Its protein is CASSLLSAQAF.

This chain joins TRBV10-3 and TRBJ1-2, with 11 positions matching TRBD1. Per germline, CDR1 ENHRY and CDR2 SYGVKD. The trim removed 6 bases at V and 3 bases at J, leaving 3 bases unmatched. This CDR3 comprises 14 residues. The CDR3 region has the DNA TGTGCCATCAGGGGGGACAGGGGGGACTATGGCTACACCTTC. It yields the protein CAIRGDRGDYGYTF.

The V call is TRBV19, the J call TRBJ2-7, with 11 positions matching TRBD2. CDR1 and CDR2 (germline): LNHDA, SQIVND (reference sequence). The V and J ends lost 5 bases and 2 bases, in that order; junction bases with no gene match: 8. This CDR3 region has 16 residues. CDR3 loop: CASSVTTSGATYEQYF. The CDR3 DNA sequence: TGTGCCAGTAGTGTAACGACTAGCGGGGCTACCTACGAGCAGTACTTC. Combining the CDR3 with reference TRBV19 and TRBJ2-7 gives the whole variable domain DGGITQSPKYLFRKEGQNVTLSCEQNLNHDAMYWYRQDPGQGLRLIYYSQIVNDFQKGDIAEGYSVSREKKESFPLTVTSAQKNPTAFYLCASSVTTSGATYEQYFGPGTRLTVT.

In its sample, this clone was seen once. V is TRBV21-1 and J is TRBJ2-1; the table's D call, TRBD2, has no DNA check behind it. TRBV21-1 is given as a pseudogene. The length of the CDR3 is 13 residues. The CDR3 sequence: CASMLSGNNEQFF. For the CDR3, the DNA is TGTGCCAGCATGCTTAGCGGGAATAATGAGCAGTTCTTC.

The V and J genes are TRBV2 and TRBJ2-1; 10 positions match TRBD2. V lost 4 bases to trimming and J lost 6 bases; unmatched junction nucleotides: 6. Germline V gives CDR1 SNHLY, CDR2 FYNNEI. The CDR3 totals 15 residues. In nucleotides, the CDR3 is TGTGCCAGCAGTGGGGCTAGCGGGAGTGGCAATGAGCAGTTCTTC. Amino acid sequence: CASSGASGSGNEQFF.

This chain joins TRBV21-1 and TRBJ1-6; TRBD1 is taken as the D call from the table, unchecked against the DNA. TRBV21-1 is tagged as a pseudogene. The CDR3 totals 14 residues. The CDR3 nucleotides read TGTGCCAGCCGCCAGGGGGCCTATAATTCACCCCTCCACTTT. Its protein product is CASRQGAYNSPLHF.

This chain links TRBV13 with TRBJ1-5; possible D gene TRBD1, 6 bases. The germline CDR1 and CDR2 sequences are PRHDT and FYEKMQ (reference sequence). This CDR3 has 14 amino acids. V was cut by 5 bases and J by 0 bases, with 8 bases left in between. The CDR3 DNA reads as TGTGCCAGCAGCATACAGGGTAGCAATCAGCCCCAGCATTTT. Translating it yields CASSIQGSNQPQHF.

This sequence joins TRBV2 and TRBJ2-1, with D possibly being TRBD2 (5 bases). Germline V gives CDR1 SNHLY, CDR2 FYNNEI. The V and J ends lost 7 bases and 10 bases respectively, with 17 bases between them. The CDR3 totals 13 residues. CDR3 DNA sequence: TGTGCCAGCATCCGAGGCGGGCATTGGGAGCAGTTCTTC. This gives the protein CASIRGGHWEQFF.

V gene TRBV13 combines with J gene TRBJ2-1, with unresolved D. The CDR3 totals 15 residues. Germline lookup yields CDR1 PRHDT and CDR2 FYEKMQ (reference sequence). With 5 bases removed from V and 0 bases from J, the gap between germline ends came to 11 bases. CDR3: CASSPRMDSYNEQFF. The CDR3 DNA is TGTGCCAGCAGCCCTAGGATGGACTCCTACAATGAGCAGTTCTTC.

The genes are TRBV14 and TRBJ2-7; 12 nucleotides agree with TRBD2. Per the germline V gene, CDR1 is SGHDN and CDR2 is FVKESK. Trimming cost V 3 bases and J 0 bases; bases outside gene matches: 3. The CDR3 is 16 amino acids. The DNA of the CDR3 is TGTGCCAGCAGCCACGGACTAGCGGGGACCTCCTACGAGCAGTACTTC. Amino acids: CASSHGLAGTSYEQYF.

The chain combines TRBV5-1 with TRBJ1-6, with 7 bases fitting TRBD1. V shed 6 bases and J 6 bases; nucleotides not matched to a gene: 9. The CDR3 totals 15 residues. The germline CDR1 and CDR2 sequences are SGHRS and YFSETQ. The CDR3 nucleotides are TGCGCCAGCACCAGGGGGACATCGGGTAATTCACCCCTCCACTTT. This gives the protein CASTRGTSGNSPLHF.

The chain links TRBV11-2 to TRBJ1-4; possibly TRBD1 for D (6 bases). The ends were cut back, 8 bases at V and 8 bases at J, with 15 bases in the middle. The CDR3 runs to 13 residues. Germline CDR1 reads SGHAT; CDR2 reads FQNNGV. The CDR3 region is CASHPGQGEKLFF. The CDR3 DNA sequence: TGTGCCAGCCACCCGGGACAAGGGGAAAAACTGTTTTTT.

To note about this clone: The germline gene is not matched at one end of the junction; a read error may be the cause. This rearrangement joins TRBV7-7 to TRBJ2-2, with a possible D match to TRBD1 (5 bases). Looked up from germline, CDR1 is SSHAT and CDR2 is FNYEAQ (reference sequence). The CDR3 spans 16 residues. The CDR3, as DNA: TGTGCTAGCAGCTCTATCGAAGGGGCGCGCACCGGGGAGCTGTTTTTT. As protein: CASSSIEGARTGELFF.

The chain links TRBV2 to TRBJ1-6; D possibly corresponds to TRBD1 (6 bases). V shed 5 bases and J shed 5 bases, with 10 bases lying between them. Germline values: CDR1 SNHLY, CDR2 FYNNEI. CDR3 length: 14 amino acids. The CDR3 spells CASSRGLDNSPLHF. DNA for the CDR3: TGTGCCAGCAGTAGGGGGTTAGATAATTCACCCCTCCACTTT.

This chain uses TRBV4-1 with TRBJ1-3; D unclear. The V gene lost 0 bases and the J gene lost 7 bases, with 13 bases spanning the gap. The CDR3 length is 15 residues. Germline-derived CDR1 and CDR2 are MGHRA and YSYEKL. CDR3 amino acids: CASSQDAYPGNTIYF. The CDR3 bases are TGCGCCAGCAGCCAAGACGCCTACCCGGGTAACACCATATATTTT.

The chain has TRBV5-1 and TRBJ1-1; D ambiguous. Germline CDR1 and CDR2: SGHRS and YFSETQ. The CDR3 extends over 15 amino acids. V lost 0 bases, J lost 0 bases, and 9 bases lay in between. The chain's CDR3 is CASSLALTVNTEAFF. The CDR3, as DNA: TGCGCCAGCAGCTTGGCTCTTACAGTGAACACTGAAGCTTTCTTT.

V gene TRBV7-3 combines with J gene TRBJ2-2; D is uncertain. This CDR3 region has 14 residues. Per germline, CDR1 SGHTA and CDR2 FQGTGA. Trimming cost V 3 bases and J 2 bases, with 7 bases left between them. The CDR3 DNA follows: TGTGCCAGCAGCTTTGACTTCAACACCGGGGAGCTGTTTTTT. The encoded protein is CASSFDFNTGELFF. The entire variable domain, with the rest obtained from reference TRBV7-3 and TRBJ2-2, is as follows: GAGVSQTPSNKVTEKGKYVELRCDPISGHTALYWYRQSLGQGPEFLIYFQGTGAADDSGLPNDRFFAVRPEGSVSTLKIQRTERGDSAVYLCASSFDFNTGELFFGEGSRLTVL.

The chain employs TRBV7-3 and TRBJ2-5, with 9 bases lining up with TRBD1. The V and J ends lost 6 bases and 5 bases, in that order; junction bases with no gene match: 4. Germline-derived CDR1 and CDR2 are SGHTA and FQGTGA. The CDR3 sequence is 13 residues long. The CDR3 is CASSSGQGETQYF. The CDR3, as DNA: TGTGCCAGCAGTTCCGGACAGGGGGAGACCCAGTACTTC.